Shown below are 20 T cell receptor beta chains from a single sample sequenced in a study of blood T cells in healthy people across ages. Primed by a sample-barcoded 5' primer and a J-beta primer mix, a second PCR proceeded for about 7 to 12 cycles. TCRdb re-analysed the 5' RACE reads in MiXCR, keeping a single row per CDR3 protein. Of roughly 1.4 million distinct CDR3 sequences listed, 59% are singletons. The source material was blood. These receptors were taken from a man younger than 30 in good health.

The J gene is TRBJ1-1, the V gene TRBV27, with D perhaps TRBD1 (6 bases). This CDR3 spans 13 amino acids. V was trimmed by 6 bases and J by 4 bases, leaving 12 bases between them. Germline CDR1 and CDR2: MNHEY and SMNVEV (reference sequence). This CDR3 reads CASRLQGSTEAFF. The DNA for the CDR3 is TGTGCCAGCAGATTACAGGGTAGCACTGAAGCTTTCTTT.

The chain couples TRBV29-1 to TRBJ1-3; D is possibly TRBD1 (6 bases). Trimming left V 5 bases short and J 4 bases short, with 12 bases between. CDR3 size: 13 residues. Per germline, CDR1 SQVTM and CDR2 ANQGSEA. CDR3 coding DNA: TGCAGCGTTCGTACAGGGTACGGAAACACCATATATTTT. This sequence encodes CSVRTGYGNTIYF.

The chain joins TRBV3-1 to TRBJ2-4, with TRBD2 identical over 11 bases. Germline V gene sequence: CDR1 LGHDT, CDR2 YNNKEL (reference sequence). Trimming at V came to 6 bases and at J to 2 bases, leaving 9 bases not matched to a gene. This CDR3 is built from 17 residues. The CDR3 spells CASSNSGRALTKNIQYF. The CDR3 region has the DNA TGTGCCAGCAGTAATAGCGGGAGGGCCTTGACCAAAAACATTCAGTACTTC.

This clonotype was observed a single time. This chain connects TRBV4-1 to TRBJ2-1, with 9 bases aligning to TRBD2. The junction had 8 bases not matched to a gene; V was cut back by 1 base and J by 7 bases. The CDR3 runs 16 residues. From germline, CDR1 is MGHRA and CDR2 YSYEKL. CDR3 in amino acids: CASSQAPAGGGNEQFF. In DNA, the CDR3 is TGCGCCAGCAGCCAAGCTCCGGCGGGGGGGGGAAATGAGCAGTTCTTC.

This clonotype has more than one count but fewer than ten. The CDR3 here is CASSVIDGDTQYF. As DNA, the CDR3 is TGTGCCAGCAGTGTGATCGACGGAGATACGCAGTATTTT. J is TRBJ2-3 and V is TRBV27, with unresolved D. V lost 5 bases, J lost 5 bases, and 11 bases lay in between. This CDR3 is built from 13 residues. The germline CDR1 and CDR2 sequences are MNHEY and SMNVEV (reference sequence).

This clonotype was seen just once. The CDR3 sequence is CASRPSGGNEQFF. CDR3 DNA sequence: TGTGCCAGCAGGCCTAGCGGGGGGAATGAGCAGTTCTTC. The chain combines TRBV6-1 with TRBJ2-1; 11 positions match TRBD2. Germline loops: CDR1 MNHNS, CDR2 SASEGT. This CDR3 spans 13 amino acids. With V trimmed by 6 bases and J by 7 bases, 2 bases remained unmatched.

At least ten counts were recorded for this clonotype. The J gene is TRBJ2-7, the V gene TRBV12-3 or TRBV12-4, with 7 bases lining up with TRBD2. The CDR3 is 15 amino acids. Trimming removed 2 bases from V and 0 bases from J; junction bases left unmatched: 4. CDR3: CASSLSSGSSYEQYF. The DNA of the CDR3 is TGTGCCAGCAGTTTATCTAGCGGTAGCTCCTACGAGCAGTACTTC.

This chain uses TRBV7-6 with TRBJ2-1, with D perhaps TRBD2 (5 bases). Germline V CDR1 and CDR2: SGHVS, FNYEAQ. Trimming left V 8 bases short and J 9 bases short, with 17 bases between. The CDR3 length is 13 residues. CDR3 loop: CASAEGEDPEQFF. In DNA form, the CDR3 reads TGTGCCAGCGCCGAGGGTGAGGACCCTGAGCAGTTCTTC.

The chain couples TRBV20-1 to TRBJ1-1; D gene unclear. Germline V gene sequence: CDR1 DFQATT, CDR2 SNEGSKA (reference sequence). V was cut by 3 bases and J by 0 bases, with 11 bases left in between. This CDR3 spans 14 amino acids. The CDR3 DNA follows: TGCAGTGCTAGTGCCCGGAGCCTGAACACTGAAGCTTTCTTT. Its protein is CSASARSLNTEAFF.

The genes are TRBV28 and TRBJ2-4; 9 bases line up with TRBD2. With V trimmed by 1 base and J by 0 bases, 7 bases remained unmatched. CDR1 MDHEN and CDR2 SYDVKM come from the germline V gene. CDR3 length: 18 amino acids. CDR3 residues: CASSLFVAGAGAKNIQYF. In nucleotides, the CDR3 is TGTGCCAGCAGTTTATTTGTAGCGGGGGCCGGAGCCAAAAACATTCAGTACTTC.

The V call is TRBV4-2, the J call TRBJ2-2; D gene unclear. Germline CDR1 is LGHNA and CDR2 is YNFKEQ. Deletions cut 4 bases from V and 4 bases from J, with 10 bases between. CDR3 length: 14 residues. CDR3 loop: CASSRQDLTGELFF. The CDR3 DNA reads TGTGCCAGCAGCCGCCAGGACCTCACCGGGGAGCTGTTTTTT.

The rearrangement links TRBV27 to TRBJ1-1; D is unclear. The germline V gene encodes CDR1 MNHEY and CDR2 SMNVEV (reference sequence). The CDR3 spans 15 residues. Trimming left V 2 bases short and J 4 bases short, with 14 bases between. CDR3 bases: TGTGCCAGCAGTTTAGACGTTATTCGGGGCACTGAAGCTTTCTTT. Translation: CASSLDVIRGTEAFF.

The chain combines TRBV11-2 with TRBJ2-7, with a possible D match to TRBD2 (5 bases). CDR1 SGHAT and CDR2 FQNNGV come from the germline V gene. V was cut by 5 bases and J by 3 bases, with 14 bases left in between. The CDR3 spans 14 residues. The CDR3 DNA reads TGTGCCAGCAGCGTTCCTCCCGGGGACTACGAGCAGTACTTC. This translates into CASSVPPGDYEQYF.

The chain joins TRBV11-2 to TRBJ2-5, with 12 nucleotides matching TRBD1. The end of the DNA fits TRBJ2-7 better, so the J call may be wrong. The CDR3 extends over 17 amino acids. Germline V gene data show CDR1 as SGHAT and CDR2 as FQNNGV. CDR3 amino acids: CASTFLEGQGAGYEQYF. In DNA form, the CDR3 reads TGTGCCAGCACATTCCTTGAGGGACAGGGGGCCGGGTACGAGCAGTACTTC.

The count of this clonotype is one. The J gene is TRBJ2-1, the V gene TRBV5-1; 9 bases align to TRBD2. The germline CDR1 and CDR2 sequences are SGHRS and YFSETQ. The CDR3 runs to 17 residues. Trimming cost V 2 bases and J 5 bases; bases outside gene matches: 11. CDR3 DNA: TGCGCCAGCAGCTTAGGGGTCTGCGGGAGGGCCAACAATGAGCAGTTCTTC. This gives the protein CASSLGVCGRANNEQFF.

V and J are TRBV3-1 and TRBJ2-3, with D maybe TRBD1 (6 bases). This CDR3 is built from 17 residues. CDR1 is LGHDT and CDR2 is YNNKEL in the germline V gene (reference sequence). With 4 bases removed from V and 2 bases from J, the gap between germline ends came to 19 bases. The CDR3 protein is CASSPLGGPTITDTQYF. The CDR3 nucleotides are TGTGCCAGCAGCCCACTAGGGGGACCAACGATCACAGATACGCAGTATTTT.

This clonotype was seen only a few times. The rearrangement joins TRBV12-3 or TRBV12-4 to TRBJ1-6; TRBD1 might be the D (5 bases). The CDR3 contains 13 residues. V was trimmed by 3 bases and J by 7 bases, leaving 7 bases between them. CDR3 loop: CASSFGGNSPLHF. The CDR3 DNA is TGTGCCAGCAGTTTTGGGGGGAATTCACCCCTCCACTTT.

Written as DNA, the CDR3 is TGTGCCAGCAGAGGACTAAAACATAGCTCCTACAATGAGCAGTTCTTC. Protein product: CASRGLKHSSYNEQFF. This chain connects TRBV12-3 or TRBV12-4 to TRBJ2-1; D may be TRBD2 (6 bases). The CDR3 sequence is 16 residues long. Trimming took off 6 bases at V and 0 bases at J, with 15 bases between the two ends.

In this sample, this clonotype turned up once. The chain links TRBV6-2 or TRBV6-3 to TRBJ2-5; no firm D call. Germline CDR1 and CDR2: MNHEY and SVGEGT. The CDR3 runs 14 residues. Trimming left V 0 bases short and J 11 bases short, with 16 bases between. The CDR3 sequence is CASSYSTSSNEQYF. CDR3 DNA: TGTGCCAGCAGTTACTCGACCAGTAGTAATGAGCAGTACTTC.

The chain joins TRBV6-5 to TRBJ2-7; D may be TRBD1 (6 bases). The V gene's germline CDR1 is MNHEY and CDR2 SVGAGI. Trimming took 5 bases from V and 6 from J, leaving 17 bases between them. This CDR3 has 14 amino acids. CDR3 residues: CASSHRDITSEQYF. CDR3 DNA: TGTGCCAGCAGTCACCGGGACATAACCTCCGAGCAGTACTTC.